The 31 T cell receptor beta chains in this list originate from one sample, sequenced in a study of blood T cell repertoires in COVID-19 (dated by TCRdb to about 2020). Receptor libraries were prepared by the immunoSEQ multiplex PCR assay. What TCRdb holds here is the immuneACCESS table cut down to in-frame rearrangements. Part of the clones is not present; checked against another copy, under half of the missing clones reflect an unresolved V gene, and the others are unexplained. The sample table holds around 330,000 clones, of which approximately 81% were seen once. About 2% of the sample is held by the ten biggest clonotypes. Sequencing was carried out using PBMCs or T cells enriched from blood (not recorded which). Source of these receptors: a woman in her 30s who had been exposed to COVID-19.

This chain links TRBV9 with TRBJ2-6; maybe TRBD2 (6 bases). The germline V gene encodes CDR1 SGDLS and CDR2 YYNGEE. There are 17 residues in the CDR3. The V end was cut by 0 bases, the J end by 3 bases, with 13 bases between. Here the CDR3 reads CASSVGGGTGGANVLTF. DNA for the CDR3: TGTGCCAGCAGCGTAGGGGGCGGGACTGGTGGGGCCAACGTCCTGACTTTC.

This chain connects TRBV11-2 to TRBJ2-5; 9 nucleotides line up with TRBD1. With 7 bases clipped from V and 1 base from J, the junction kept 1 base outside the gene matches. The CDR3 loop spans 13 amino acids. Germline V lookup: CDR1 SGHAT, CDR2 FQNNGV. The CDR3 here is CASKQGAQETQYF. The CDR3 region has the DNA TGTGCCAGCAAACAGGGGGCCCAAGAGACCCAGTACTTC.

This chain uses TRBV5-6 with TRBJ2-7, with 7 bases lining up with TRBD1. CDR1 and CDR2 (germline): SGHDT, YYEEEE. With 3 bases clipped from V and 2 bases from J, the junction kept 17 bases outside the gene matches. The CDR3 has 18 amino acids. CDR3: CASSSTLRQGTITYEQYF. The DNA of the CDR3 is TGTGCCAGCAGCTCCACCCTCAGACAGGGTACCATTACCTACGAGCAGTACTTC.

This clone was found many times. The chain couples TRBV6-5 to TRBJ1-1; TRBD1 matches 8 bases. The germline gives CDR1 MNHEY, CDR2 SVGAGI. This CDR3 is built from 15 residues. Trimming removed 4 bases from V and 1 base from J; junction bases left unmatched: 5. The CDR3 bases are TGTGCCAGCAGTTGGGGGACAGGCTCGAACACTGAAGCTTTCTTT. Translation gives CASSWGTGSNTEAFF.

CDR3 in amino acids: CASSQTVRNTEAFF. The CDR3 DNA reads as TGTGCCAGCAGCCAAACAGTGAGGAACACTGAAGCTTTCTTT. The chain combines TRBV5-5 with TRBJ1-1; D is undetermined. There are 14 residues in the CDR3. The germline CDR1 and CDR2 sequences are SGHKS and YYEKEE (reference sequence). The V gene lost 4 bases and the J gene lost 1 base, with 11 bases spanning the gap.

This chain connects TRBV9 to TRBJ2-7, with 7 bases that match TRBD1. The V segment lost 4 bases and the J segment 0 bases; nucleotides outside the gene matches: 10. The germline CDR1 and CDR2 sequences are SGDLS and YYNGEE. CDR3 length equals 16 residues. The CDR3 spells CASSPLTGDSSYEQYF. CDR3 sequence (DNA): TGTGCCAGCAGCCCTCTAACAGGGGATAGCTCCTACGAGCAGTACTTC.

V is TRBV9 and J is TRBJ1-1; D is uncertain. The CDR3 spans 13 residues. The germline V gene encodes CDR1 SGDLS and CDR2 YYNGEE. V shed 0 bases and J shed 6 bases, with 9 bases lying between them. The chain's CDR3 is CASSVAVTSEAFF. The DNA of the CDR3 is TGTGCCAGCAGCGTAGCAGTAACGTCTGAAGCTTTCTTT.

The J gene is TRBJ1-5, the V gene TRBV28; 7 bases agree with TRBD1. The CDR3 runs 14 residues. The junction had 2 bases not matched to a gene; V was cut back by 1 base and J by 5 bases. Germline V gene lookup returns CDR1 MDHEN and CDR2 SYDVKM. The CDR3 bases are TGTGCCAGCAGTTTATACAGGGGTGATCAGCCCCAGCATTTT. As protein: CASSLYRGDQPQHF.

The V and J genes are TRBV7-2 and TRBJ1-6; TRBD1 agrees at 7 bases. The CDR3 spans 16 residues. Trimming took 1 base from V and 7 from J; bases not matched to a gene: 7. Germline V gives CDR1 SGHTA, CDR2 FQGNSA. The DNA for the CDR3 is TGTGCCAGCAGCTTAGAGAGACAGGGAGGAAATTCACCCCTCCACTTT. This sequence encodes CASSLERQGGNSPLHF.

The chain is built from TRBV19 and TRBJ2-7; the D is unclear. This CDR3 has 12 amino acids. Germline V gene lookup returns CDR1 LNHDA and CDR2 SQIVND (reference sequence). V lost 4 bases, J lost 3 bases, and 7 bases lay in between. The CDR3 DNA reads as TGTGCCAGTAGTAGTGGCGGCTACGAGCAGTACTTC. It yields the protein CASSSGGYEQYF.

V and J are TRBV30 and TRBJ2-3, with D possibly TRBD2 on 6 matching bases. Trimming removed 2 bases from V and 1 base from J, with 10 bases in between. Germline-derived CDR1 and CDR2 are GTSNPN and SVGIG (reference sequence). CDR3 size: 14 residues. The CDR3 here is CAWSSTRGTDTQYF. Here the CDR3 DNA reads TGTGCCTGGAGTTCGACTAGGGGCACAGATACGCAGTATTTT.

V and J are TRBV19 and TRBJ2-4; 9 bases are shared with TRBD2. The CDR3 is made up of 13 amino acids. Losses at the gene ends were 6 bases for V and 8 bases for J; bases not matched to a gene: 5. The germline V gene encodes CDR1 LNHDA and CDR2 SQIVND (reference sequence). The CDR3 here is CASSYSGRDIQYF. CDR3 bases: TGTGCCAGTAGCTATAGCGGGAGAGACATTCAGTACTTC.

This sequence joins TRBV11-1 and TRBJ2-5; D is perhaps TRBD2 (6 bases). The CDR3 contains 13 residues. Germline V gives CDR1 SGHAT, CDR2 FQDESV (reference sequence). V lost 3 bases and J 4 bases, leaving 9 bases between the germline ends. CDR3 amino acids: CASSFGRRETQYF. CDR3 coding DNA: TGTGCCAGCAGCTTTGGGAGGCGAGAGACCCAGTACTTC.

Only one count was recorded for this clone. This chain uses TRBV19 with TRBJ2-1; no definite D call. V lost 5 bases, J lost 0 bases, and 14 bases lay in between. Germline CDR1 reads LNHDA; CDR2 reads SQIVND (reference sequence). CDR3 length equals 16 residues. The CDR3 nucleotides are TGTGCCAGTAGTCTCTCCACGGGTAACTCCTACAATGAGCAGTTCTTC. This codes for CASSLSTGNSYNEQFF.

The chain carries TRBV12-5 and TRBJ2-5; 7 positions agree with TRBD1. This CDR3 region has 16 residues. The ends lost 2 bases at V and 2 bases at J; junction bases unmatched: 8. CDR1 and CDR2 from the germline V gene are LGHNT and FRNRAP. The CDR3 spells CASGLPRQGSQETQYF. The CDR3 DNA sequence: TGTGCTAGTGGTTTGCCCCGACAGGGATCACAAGAGACCCAGTACTTC. Supplemented by reference TRBV12-5 and TRBJ2-5, the full variable domain reads DARVTQTPRHKVTEMGQEVTMRCQPILGHNTVFWYRQTMMQGLELLAYFRNRAPLDDSGMPKDRFSAEMPDATLATLKIQPSEPRDSAVYFCASGLPRQGSQETQYFGPGTRLLVL.

There are a few counts of this clone. The V call is TRBV6-1, the J call TRBJ2-2; 8 bases match TRBD1. The CDR3 runs 18 residues. The V and J ends lost 0 bases and 3 bases, in that order; junction bases with no gene match: 9. The germline CDR1 and CDR2 sequences are MNHNS and SASEGT. DNA for the CDR3: TGTGCCAGCAGTGAAGCGCAGGGGGCCATTACCTACACCGGGGAGCTGTTTTTT. Translated: CASSEAQGAITYTGELFF.

This clone was detected ten times or more. V is TRBV15 and J is TRBJ2-7; a weak D match, TRBD1 (5 bases). CDR3 length equals 16 residues. V was cut by 0 bases and J by 5 bases, with 17 bases left in between. The germline V gene encodes CDR1 LNHNV and CDR2 YYDKDF (reference sequence). In nucleotides, the CDR3 is TGTGCCACCAGCAGAGATCGTCAGGGCCTTGGCGACGAGCAGTACTTC. It is translated as CATSRDRQGLGDEQYF.

This clone was recorded only once. This chain links TRBV28 with TRBJ1-3, with D unresolved. CDR1 MDHEN and CDR2 SYDVKM come from the germline V gene. Trimming took 3 bases from V and 4 from J, leaving 10 bases between them. The CDR3 has 14 residues. The CDR3 DNA sequence: TGTGCCAGCAGTTTTGGACGGGAGGGAAACACCATATATTTT. Residues: CASSFGREGNTIYF.

The rearrangement uses TRBV7-2 and TRBJ2-5; D uncertain. The V gene's germline CDR1 is SGHTA and CDR2 FQGNSA. The CDR3 runs 14 residues. Between the trimmed V and J ends, which lost 3 bases and 3 bases, there was a span of 11 bases. The CDR3, as DNA: TGTGCCAGCAGCTTGAGGAGCGCTAAAGAGACCCAGTACTTC. As protein: CASSLRSAKETQYF.

Comments on this clone: A read error may account for a junction end that differs from germline. V and J are TRBV4-3 and TRBJ1-4; D is perhaps TRBD1 (6 bases). Looked up from germline, CDR1 is LGHNA and CDR2 is YSLEER. This CDR3 spans 14 amino acids. CDR3 protein: CASSQTTTGQKQFF. DNA for the CDR3: TGCGCCAGCAGCCAAACTACGACAGGTCAAAAACAGTTTTTT.

J is TRBJ2-4 and V is TRBV30; tentative D call: TRBD2 (6 bases). Germline lookup yields CDR1 GTSNPN and CDR2 SVGIG (reference sequence). This CDR3 contains 12 residues. V was clipped by 2 bases and J by 5 bases, with 7 bases between them. The CDR3 DNA follows: TGTGCCTGGAGTCGGGAGCAAAACATTCAGTACTTC. It specifies CAWSREQNIQYF.

This sequence joins TRBV5-1 and TRBJ2-5; TRBD1 aligns across 7 bases. This CDR3 comprises 15 residues. Per the germline V gene, CDR1 is SGHRS and CDR2 is YFSETQ. Trimming cost V 2 bases and J 5 bases; bases outside gene matches: 9. This CDR3 reads CASSFVGGLWETQYF. DNA of the CDR3: TGCGCCAGCAGCTTTGTAGGGGGCCTATGGGAGACCCAGTACTTC.

The chain employs TRBV28 and TRBJ1-2; 7 nucleotides line up with TRBD1. Germline trimming cut 3 bases from V and 4 bases from J; bases unmatched to any gene: 5. The germline V gene encodes CDR1 MDHEN and CDR2 SYDVKM. The CDR3 sequence is 14 residues long. In nucleotides, the CDR3 is TGTGCCAGCAGTTTCAGGGGGGCCGTCTATGGCTACACCTTC. This codes for CASSFRGAVYGYTF.

This chain uses TRBV5-4 with TRBJ1-4, with 9 bases identical to TRBD1. J gave up 7 bases and V 3 bases, and 4 bases lay outside the gene matches. Germline V CDR1 and CDR2: SGHNT, YYREEE (reference sequence). CDR3 length: 14 amino acids. The CDR3 sequence is CASSSGTGSEKLFF. The DNA of the CDR3 is TGTGCCAGCAGCTCCGGGACAGGGAGTGAAAAACTGTTTTTT.

Only a few counts were recorded for this clone. V is TRBV18 and J is TRBJ1-2, with D possibly being TRBD1 (6 bases). CDR1 is KGHSH and CDR2 is LQKENI in the germline V gene. There are 15 residues in the CDR3. Trimming took 2 bases from V and 4 from J, leaving 14 bases between them. The chain's CDR3 is CASSPIPGAVYGYTF. Written as DNA, the CDR3 is TGTGCCAGCTCACCAATTCCAGGGGCGGTCTATGGCTACACCTTC. Variable domain in full (rest from reference TRBV18 and TRBJ1-2): NAGVMQNPRHLVRRRGQEARLRCSPMKGHSHVYWYRQLPEEGLKFMVYLQKENIIDESGMPKERFSAEFPKEGPSILRIQQVVRGDSAAYFCASSPIPGAVYGYTFGSGTRLTVV.

The chain links TRBV27 to TRBJ1-2, with 9 bases fitting TRBD1. Germline trimming cut 6 bases from V and 1 base from J; bases unmatched to any gene: 3. The CDR3 is 14 residues long. The germline CDR1 and CDR2 sequences are MNHEY and SMNVEV (reference sequence). CDR3 residues: CASRRQGGNYGYTF. In DNA form, the CDR3 reads TGTGCCAGCAGGCGACAGGGGGGTAACTATGGCTACACCTTC.

This rearrangement joins TRBV6-2 or TRBV6-3 to TRBJ1-1; TRBD1 matches 7 bases. CDR1 and CDR2 (germline): MNHEY, SVGEGT. After removal of 0 bases from V and 4 bases from J, the junction contained 11 bases not matched to a gene. The CDR3 is 17 amino acids. The CDR3 region is CASSYSSTYRGGTEAFF. CDR3 in DNA: TGTGCCAGCAGTTACTCGTCCACTTACAGGGGAGGCACTGAAGCTTTCTTT.

For the CDR3, the DNA is TGTGCCAGCAGTGTTCGGACAGGGGGCGTAAATTCACCCCTCCACTTT. It is translated as CASSVRTGGVNSPLHF. This rearrangement joins TRBV28 to TRBJ1-6; 11 bases fit TRBD1. The CDR3 totals 16 residues. The germline gives CDR1 MDHEN, CDR2 SYDVKM. Losses at the gene ends were 5 bases for V and 7 bases for J; bases not matched to a gene: 7.

The chain links TRBV2 to TRBJ1-3; D remains unclear. The CDR3 is 13 residues long. Germline CDR1 SNHLY, CDR2 FYNNEI. The V and J ends lost 5 bases and 2 bases respectively, with 7 bases between them. This chain's CDR3 is CASSLLTGNTIYF. The DNA for the CDR3 is TGTGCCAGCAGTCTACTGACTGGAAACACCATATATTTT.

The chain couples TRBV19 to TRBJ2-7, with TRBD1 identical over 8 bases. The CDR3 spans 16 residues. Germline CDR1 is LNHDA and CDR2 is SQIVND (reference sequence). The trim removed 1 base at V and 2 bases at J, leaving 7 bases unmatched. The CDR3 coding sequence is TGTGCCAGTAGTATAGGACGGACAGGGCAGACCTACGAGCAGTACTTC. The encoded protein is CASSIGRTGQTYEQYF.

This clone occurred once. The CDR3 DNA follows: TGTGCCAGCGAAAGTCCCAGGAAAAACACCGGGGAGCTGTTTTTT. Residues: CASESPRKNTGELFF. The chain is built from TRBV2 and TRBJ2-2; D ambiguous. This CDR3 has 15 amino acids. The germline CDR1 and CDR2 sequences are SNHLY and FYNNEI. V was clipped by 8 bases and J by 2 bases, with 15 bases between them.